The 30 T cell receptor beta chains presented below share a single source sample, sequenced in a study of shared clonotypes between healthy human individuals. Assay used: immunoSEQ multiplex PCR; TCRdb lists only in-frame clones, some missing. Among approximately 2,000,000 clones, 92% were seen once, and the ten largest hold 0.37%. The sample consisted of naive CD4+ T cells from PBMCs. This sample's subset: CD45RA+ positively selected. The receptors were sampled from a man aged 18 to 35 in good health. Some clones in this sample may be carry-over from other donors' samples.

The chain uses TRBV13 and TRBJ2-7; possibly TRBD1 for D (5 bases). Trimming took off 3 bases at V and 5 bases at J, with 14 bases between the two ends. This CDR3 contains 14 residues. The germline CDR1 and CDR2 sequences are PRHDT and FYEKMQ (reference sequence). In DNA form, the CDR3 reads TGTGCCAGCAGCTTGAGACAGCCGTCCAACGAGCAGTACTTC. This encodes CASSLRQPSNEQYF.

The chain couples TRBV6-1 to TRBJ1-1, with 7 bases identical to TRBD1. The CDR3 consists of 13 residues. Germline V gene lookup returns CDR1 MNHNS and CDR2 SASEGT. The junction had 12 bases not matched to a gene; V was cut back by 7 bases and J by 10 bases. The CDR3 loop reads CASNLDRAGRAFF. The CDR3 region has the DNA TGTGCCAGCAACCTAGACAGGGCCGGCCGAGCTTTCTTT.

For this clone: Other DNA sequences in this specimen translate into the identical CDR3. The chain has TRBV28 and TRBJ1-4, with D uncertain. CDR3 length equals 14 residues. The V end was cut by 6 bases, the J end by 0 bases, with 8 bases between. Germline CDR1 MDHEN, CDR2 SYDVKM. The CDR3 region is CASRTGTTNEKLFF. CDR3 in DNA: TGTGCCAGCAGAACCGGGACAACTAATGAAAAACTGTTTTTT.

The chain uses TRBV5-6 and TRBJ2-1, with a tentative D call TRBD2 (5 bases). V lost 0 bases to trimming and J lost 8 bases, with 15 bases between them. CDR3 length: 15 amino acids. Germline V lookup: CDR1 SGHDT, CDR2 YYEEEE. The CDR3 DNA reads as TGTGCCAGCAGCTTGGGCGGACTCGATTTGGATGAGCAGTTCTTC. The encoded protein is CASSLGGLDLDEQFF.

The V call is TRBV7-9, the J call TRBJ2-2; 9 bases map to TRBD2. This CDR3 is built from 18 residues. V shed 1 base, J shed 2 bases, and the junction held 8 bases outside the gene matches. In germline, CDR1 is SEHNR, CDR2 FQNEAQ (reference sequence). The CDR3 sequence is CASSLGTSAWGNTGELFF. DNA for the CDR3: TGTGCCAGCAGCTTAGGGACTAGCGCGTGGGGTAACACCGGGGAGCTGTTTTTT.

V is TRBV5-1 and J is TRBJ1-1; D is undetermined. With 4 bases removed from V and 5 bases from J, the gap between germline ends came to 18 bases. This CDR3 region has 15 residues. CDR1 SGHRS and CDR2 YFSETQ come from the germline V gene. CDR3 protein: CASSITSGRGTEAFF. CDR3 DNA sequence: TGCGCCAGCAGCATCACCTCGGGCAGAGGTACTGAAGCTTTCTTT.

The rearrangement joins TRBV4-3 to TRBJ2-3; TRBD2 is a possible D gene (5 bases). Germline V gene lookup returns CDR1 LGHNA and CDR2 YSLEER. The CDR3 loop spans 16 amino acids. The V and J ends lost 0 bases and 6 bases respectively, with 16 bases between them. CDR3 residues: CASSQDYFELGDTQYF. As DNA, the CDR3 is TGCGCCAGCAGCCAAGATTATTTCGAACTAGGGGATACGCAGTATTTT.

CDR3: CASSGQDHSGNTIYF. CDR3 DNA sequence: TGTGCCAGCAGTGGACAGGATCACTCTGGAAACACCATATATTTT. This chain connects TRBV6-1 to TRBJ1-3; a possible D gene is TRBD1 (6 bases). V lost 4 bases, J lost 0 bases, and 10 bases lay in between. The CDR3 has 15 amino acids. Looked up from germline, CDR1 is MNHNS and CDR2 is SASEGT.

This chain uses TRBV7-3 with TRBJ2-7; weak D call: TRBD1 (7 bases). Germline V CDR1 and CDR2: SGHTA, FQGTGA. V was clipped by 4 bases and J by 1 base, with 17 bases between them. This CDR3 is built from 16 residues. CDR3 bases: TGTGCCAGCAGCTCGCCCTACAGGGGAGGTTCCTACGAGCAGTACTTC. Translation gives CASSSPYRGGSYEQYF.

This clone was recorded only once. The chain recombines TRBV7-3 with TRBJ2-1, with 7 bases identical to TRBD1. Germline-derived CDR1 and CDR2 are SGHTA and FQGTGA. CDR3 length: 15 residues. The trim removed 6 bases at V and 4 bases at J, leaving 9 bases unmatched. The DNA for the CDR3 is TGTGCCAGCAGGGGGCCGGGACAGCCTTACAATGAGCAGTTCTTC. This sequence encodes CASRGPGQPYNEQFF.

This rearrangement joins TRBV9 to TRBJ1-1, with no clear D. CDR1 SGDLS and CDR2 YYNGEE come from the germline V gene. CDR3 length: 14 residues. V was shortened by 0 bases and J by 11 bases, with 17 bases between the two germline ends. The CDR3 DNA follows: TGTGCCAGCAGCGTAGAGGAAGGGCAGGTTGAGGCTTTCTTT. Translated, it gives CASSVEEGQVEAFF.

The rearrangement links TRBV28 to TRBJ2-7; unclear D gene. Trimming left V 7 bases short and J 3 bases short, with 19 bases between. This CDR3 contains 15 residues. CDR1 and CDR2 (germline): MDHEN, SYDVKM. The CDR3 sequence: CASTTIGDINYEQYF. The CDR3 DNA sequence: TGTGCCAGCACCACTATAGGCGACATAAACTACGAGCAGTACTTC. Supplemented by reference TRBV28 and TRBJ2-7, the full variable domain reads DVKVTQSSRYLVKRTGEKVFLECVQDMDHENMFWYRQDPGLGLRLIYFSYDVKMKEKGDIPEGYSVSREKKERFSLILESASTNQTSMYLCASTTIGDINYEQYFGPGTRLTVT.

The V gene is TRBV27, the J gene TRBJ2-3; possibly TRBD2 for D (5 bases). The germline V gene has CDR1 MNHEY and CDR2 SMNVEV (reference sequence). This CDR3 is 16 amino acids long. Deletions cut 3 bases from V and 5 bases from J, with 18 bases between. DNA of the CDR3: TGTGCCAGCAGTTTTTCGAAAGAGTGGAGGAAAGATACGCAGTATTTT. Protein product: CASSFSKEWRKDTQYF.

The V and J genes are TRBV10-3 and TRBJ2-7; 13 bases are shared with TRBD2. J lost 1 base, V lost 2 bases, and 20 bases had no gene match. The germline V gene encodes CDR1 ENHRY and CDR2 SYGVKD. The CDR3 runs to 22 residues. The DNA of the CDR3 is TGTGCCATCAGTGAGAGGGTCAGGGGCCTGACGACTAGCGGGAGGATATCCTACGAGCAGTACTTC. It is translated as CAISERVRGLTTSGRISYEQYF.

The V gene is TRBV6-1, the J gene TRBJ2-5; TRBD1 aligns across 8 bases. Per germline, CDR1 MNHNS and CDR2 SASEGT. V lost 6 bases and J lost 1; bases outside the gene matches: 4. The CDR3 extends over 14 amino acids. As DNA, the CDR3 is TGTGCCAGCAGGCTGGACAGGGTCCAAGAGACCCAGTACTTC. Translating it yields CASRLDRVQETQYF.

The chain links TRBV10-3 to TRBJ2-1; D is unresolved. Germline lookup yields CDR1 ENHRY and CDR2 SYGVKD. Trimming left V 0 bases short and J 9 bases short, with 9 bases between. This CDR3 comprises 13 residues. The CDR3 reads CAISESNSGEQFF. As DNA, the CDR3 is TGTGCCATCAGTGAGTCGAATAGTGGTGAGCAGTTCTTC.

The V and J genes are TRBV25-1 and TRBJ2-1, with 10 bases lining up with TRBD2. The J segment lost 8 bases and the V segment lost 4 bases, leaving 8 bases of the junction unmatched. From germline, CDR1 is MGHDK and CDR2 SYGVNS. The CDR3 extends over 15 amino acids. The CDR3 DNA is TGTGCCAGCAGTGCCCATAGCGGGAGGAAAGATGAGCAGTTCTTC. Its protein product is CASSAHSGRKDEQFF.

This chain links TRBV28 with TRBJ2-2; perhaps TRBD1 as D (6 bases). CDR1 is MDHEN, CDR2 SYDVKM, per germline. Deletions cut 7 bases from V and 4 bases from J, with 19 bases between. The CDR3 runs 16 residues. CDR3 sequence: CASTLIRDKATGELFF. The DNA of the CDR3 is TGTGCCAGCACCCTCATCCGGGACAAAGCCACCGGGGAGCTGTTTTTT. The complete variable domain, with remaining parts taken from reference TRBV28 and TRBJ2-2, reads DVKVTQSSRYLVKRTGEKVFLECVQDMDHENMFWYRQDPGLGLRLIYFSYDVKMKEKGDIPEGYSVSREKKERFSLILESASTNQTSMYLCASTLIRDKATGELFFGEGSRLTVL.

The rearrangement joins TRBV2 to TRBJ2-7, with TRBD1 as a possible D gene (6 bases). CDR1 and CDR2 from the germline V gene are SNHLY and FYNNEI. The CDR3 spans 13 residues. V was trimmed by 2 bases and J by 6 bases, leaving 11 bases between them. The CDR3 DNA sequence: TGTGCCAGCAGTGAACAGGGGCCGGGCGAGCAGTACTTC. Translated: CASSEQGPGEQYF. Based on the CDR3 plus reference TRBV2 and TRBJ2-7, the full variable domain is EPEVTQTPSHQVTQMGQEVILRCVPISNHLYFYWYRQILGQKVEFLVSFYNNEISEKSEIFDDQFSVERPDGSNFTLKIRSTKLEDSAMYFCASSEQGPGEQYFGPGTRLTVT.

V usage is TRBV11-3 and J usage is TRBJ1-2; unclear D gene. With 5 bases removed from V and 3 bases from J, the gap between germline ends came to 13 bases. Germline V CDR1 and CDR2: SGHNT, YENEEA. The CDR3 consists of 14 residues. Written as DNA, the CDR3 is TGTGCCAGCAGCCCTACTGCCACGGACTATGGCTACACCTTC. It codes for CASSPTATDYGYTF.

The chain carries TRBV28 and TRBJ1-5; 7 bases align to TRBD1. This CDR3 has 16 amino acids. CDR1 is MDHEN and CDR2 is SYDVKM in the germline V gene. Trimming removed 5 bases from V and 0 bases from J; junction bases left unmatched: 7. CDR3 in DNA: TGTGCCAGCAGTACCCTGACAGGGATTAGCAATCAGCCCCAGCATTTT. Translation: CASSTLTGISNQPQHF.

V is TRBV4-1 and J is TRBJ1-2; no clear D gene. The CDR3 sequence is 14 residues long. Trimming took off 1 base at V and 7 bases at J, with 13 bases between the two ends. Germline assignment: CDR1 MGHRA and CDR2 YSYEKL. CDR3 sequence (DNA): TGCGCCAGCAGCCAAGGCTCCACAGTGGGTGGCTACACCTTC. Encoded protein: CASSQGSTVGGYTF.

The V and J genes are TRBV5-6 and TRBJ2-7; TRBD1 or TRBD2 may be the D gene (5 bases each). V shed 4 bases and J shed 1 base, with 12 bases lying between them. CDR3 length: 14 residues. CDR1 is SGHDT and CDR2 is YYEEEE in the germline V gene. CDR3 amino acids: CASSPLGVSYEQYF. The CDR3 DNA reads as TGTGCCAGCAGCCCTCTGGGGGTATCCTACGAGCAGTACTTC.

A note on this clone: The same CDR3 also results from other DNA sequences found in this sample. J is TRBJ1-1 and V is TRBV18; D not certain. Germline V lookup: CDR1 KGHSH, CDR2 LQKENI. V was shortened by 3 bases and J by 5 bases, with 10 bases between the two germline ends. This CDR3 spans 13 amino acids. This chain's CDR3 is CASSPTRETEAFF. DNA of the CDR3: TGTGCCAGCTCACCGACTAGGGAAACTGAAGCTTTCTTT.

The chain carries TRBV7-2 and TRBJ2-2; D unresolved. Trimming removed 2 bases at V and 6 bases at J, with 13 bases between. Germline values: CDR1 SGHTA, CDR2 FQGNSA. CDR3 length equals 15 residues. This CDR3 reads CASSLYLGIPGELFF. The CDR3 nucleotides are TGTGCCAGCAGCTTATATCTAGGCATTCCCGGGGAGCTGTTTTTT.

This clone was recorded once. This chain joins TRBV10-3 and TRBJ2-7; TRBD2 might be the D (5 bases). V was pared by 10 bases and J by 3 bases, with 16 bases between. The germline gives CDR1 ENHRY, CDR2 SYGVKD. This CDR3 has 13 residues. CDR3 sequence: CATAGGLGYEQYF. The CDR3 region has the DNA TGTGCCACCGCCGGAGGACTGGGCTACGAGCAGTACTTC.

The chain carries TRBV5-8 and TRBJ2-1; unclear D gene. CDR1 SGHTS and CDR2 YDEGEE come from the germline V gene. This CDR3 contains 14 residues. V gave up 0 bases and J gave up 5 bases, with 9 bases separating them. The CDR3 protein is CASSLGLNHNEQFF. The CDR3 bases are TGTGCCAGCAGCTTGGGACTCAACCACAATGAGCAGTTCTTC.

This clone appeared a single time. The rearrangement uses TRBV28 and TRBJ2-7, with TRBD1 matching 8 bases. The V gene end was trimmed by 4 bases and the J gene end by 1 base; junction bases not matched to a gene: 3. Germline V CDR1 and CDR2: MDHEN, SYDVKM. The CDR3 runs to 14 residues. The CDR3: CASSYGTGSYEQYF. CDR3 sequence (DNA): TGTGCCAGCAGTTACGGGACAGGATCCTACGAGCAGTACTTC.

This chain connects TRBV15 to TRBJ2-4, with D unresolved. The CDR3 is 13 amino acids. Germline lookup yields CDR1 LNHNV and CDR2 YYDKDF (reference sequence). Between the trimmed V and J ends, which lost 1 base and 8 bases, there was a span of 9 bases. In nucleotides, the CDR3 is TGTGCCACCAGCAGAGTAGGGAAGGACATTCAGTACTTC. This encodes CATSRVGKDIQYF.

The V and J genes are TRBV5-1 and TRBJ2-7, with TRBD1 matching 10 bases. Germline V gene lookup returns CDR1 SGHRS and CDR2 YFSETQ. CDR3 length: 16 amino acids. With 2 bases clipped from V and 3 bases from J, the junction kept 8 bases outside the gene matches. For the CDR3, the DNA is TGCGCCAGCAGCTTACCGACAGGGGGCATCATCTACGAGCAGTACTTC. The encoded protein is CASSLPTGGIIYEQYF.